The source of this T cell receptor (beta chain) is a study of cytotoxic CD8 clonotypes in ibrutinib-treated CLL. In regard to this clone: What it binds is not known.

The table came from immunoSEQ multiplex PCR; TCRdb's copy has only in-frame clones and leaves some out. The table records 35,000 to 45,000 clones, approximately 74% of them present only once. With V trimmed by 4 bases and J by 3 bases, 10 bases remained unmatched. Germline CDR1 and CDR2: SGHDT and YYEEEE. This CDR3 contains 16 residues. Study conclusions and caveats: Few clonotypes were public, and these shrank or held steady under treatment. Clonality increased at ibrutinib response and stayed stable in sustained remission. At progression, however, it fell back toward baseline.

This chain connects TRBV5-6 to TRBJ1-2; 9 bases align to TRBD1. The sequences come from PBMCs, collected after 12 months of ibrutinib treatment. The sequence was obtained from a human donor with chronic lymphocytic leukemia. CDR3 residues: CASSPGQGSWDYGYTF. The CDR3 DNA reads TGTGCCAGCAGCCCGGGACAGGGAAGTTGGGACTATGGCTACACCTTC.